This section outlines one T cell receptor (beta chain) sequence together with its context. Its antigen is currently unknown. The data stem from a study of beta chain features in type 1 diabetes. Regarding the study as a whole: Across all four CD4+ subsets, people with type 1 diabetes showed modestly shorter TCRB CDR3s.

The germline CDR1 and CDR2 sequences are SEHNR and FQNEAQ (reference sequence). J lost 2 bases, V lost 7 bases, and 7 bases had no gene match. This CDR3 region has 15 residues. Since all of the isolated RNA was reverse transcribed, expressed TCRB transcripts were what got sequenced. Sequencing used immunoSEQ multiplex PCR; TCRdb keeps in-frame clones, though not all of them. The sample records hundreds of thousands of clones, 13% being singletons. Material: naive CD4+ T cells from blood. The clonotype comes from a man between 18 and 29 years old with type 1 diabetes. The chain combines TRBV7-9 with TRBJ2-2, with 7 bases matching TRBD2. The CDR3 bases are TGTGCCAGCACCGACGGGGGGTTTAACACCGGGGAGCTGTTTTTT. It codes for CASTDGGFNTGELFF.